These T cell receptor beta chains were read from a single sample in a study of T-cell reconstitution after alpha-beta-depleted transplantation in children. TCRdb re-analysed the PCR reads in MiXCR, keeping a single row per CDR3 protein. The sample records 150,000 to 200,000 distinct CDR3 sequences, roughly 6% being singletons. Source: PBMCs, taken before TCRalphabeta/CD19-depleted stem cell transplant. Every receptor here comes from a girl younger than two with combined immunodeficiency, due to receive a stem cell transplant. Both conserved end residues are part of each CDR3. The D gene is left open where the match is weak. Only some rows state a clone size, as once, few, many or a class for expanded clones.

size,V,D,J,CDR3,DNA
.,TRBV2,TRBD2,TRBJ2-1,CACSPPLPSGSIVDEQFF,TGTGCCTGCAGTCCCCCGCTCCCGAGCGGGAGCATTGTGGATGAGCAGTTCTTC
.,TRBV6-5,.,TRBJ2-2,CASSYFRLGVSGELFF,TGTGCCAGCAGTTACTTTCGTCTCGGTGTATCCGGGGAGCTGTTTTTT
many,TRBV4-3,.,TRBJ2-2,CASSHLTGHQNTGELFF,TGCGCCAGCAGCCACCTGACAGGCCATCAGAACACCGGGGAGCTGTTTTTT
many,TRBV29-1,.,TRBJ1-1,CSVDRGTEAFF,TGCAGCGTTGACCGGGGGACTGAAGCTTTCTTT
many,TRBV6-5,TRBD2,TRBJ2-2,CASTTIFGLATGELFF,TGTGCCAGCACTACAATCTTCGGACTAGCCACCGGGGAGCTGTTTTTT
many,TRBV7-8,.,TRBJ2-7,CASSLVGTAYYEQYF,TGTGCCAGCAGCTTAGTGGGCACAGCTTACTACGAGCAGTACTTC
few,TRBV28,TRBD1,TRBJ1-2,CASSFSLTGAYGYTF,TGTGCCAGCAGTTTTTCCCTAACAGGGGCCTATGGCTACACCTTC
few,TRBV20-1,.,TRBJ1-6,CSAREPGTHFNSPLHF,TGCAGTGCTAGAGAACCGGGGACACACTTTAATTCACCCCTCCACTTT
many,TRBV12-3/TRBV12-4,.,TRBJ2-5,CASSSVRETQYF,TGTGCCAGCAGTTCCGTACGAGAGACCCAGTACTTC
few,TRBV4-3,.,TRBJ1-5,CASSQGQRGEHNQPQHF,TGCGCCAGCAGCCAAGGTCAGAGGGGAGAGCACAATCAGCCCCAGCATTTT
many,TRBV6-1,.,TRBJ2-5,CASKELLQETQYF,TGTGCCAGCAAAGAACTACTCCAAGAGACCCAGTACTTC
many,TRBV7-2,TRBD1,TRBJ1-1,CASSFGQGGTEAFF,TGTGCCAGCAGCTTCGGACAGGGGGGCACTGAAGCTTTCTTT
few,TRBV15,.,TRBJ2-2,CATSREQGRRGGELFF,TGTGCCACCAGCAGAGAGCAGGGTAGAAGAGGCGGGGAGCTGTTTTTT
many,TRBV7-3,TRBD2,TRBJ2-1,CASSLGLAGGPGEQFF,TGTGCCAGCAGCTTAGGGTTGGCGGGAGGGCCGGGTGAGCAGTTCTTC
many,TRBV12-3/TRBV12-4,TRBD2,TRBJ2-1,CASSFSGRSNEQFF,TGTGCCAGCAGTTTTAGCGGGAGAAGCAATGAGCAGTTCTTC
few,TRBV7-8,.,TRBJ2-7,CASSLEVGQGIHSYEQYF,TGTGCCAGCAGCTTAGAAGTGGGGCAGGGGATCCATTCCTACGAGCAGTACTTC
many,TRBV27,.,TRBJ2-1,CASSVQQILYNEQFF,TGTGCCAGCAGTGTGCAACAGATTCTCTACAATGAGCAGTTCTTC
many,TRBV6-2/TRBV6-3,TRBD2,TRBJ2-7,CASSNGLAGVGEQYF,TGTGCCAGCAGTAACGGACTAGCGGGAGTAGGCGAGCAGTACTTC
many,TRBV7-2,.,TRBJ1-1,CASSIEEGTEAFF,TGTGCCAGCAGCATAGAGGAGGGAACTGAAGCTTTCTTT
many,TRBV12-3/TRBV12-4,TRBD2,TRBJ2-7,CASSFGAGEVEQYF,TGTGCCAGCAGTTTTGGTGCGGGAGAAGTCGAGCAGTACTTC
once,TRBV29-1,.,TRBJ1-2,CSESSSSGYTF,TGCAGCGAGTCCAGCTCAAGTGGCTACACCTTC
few,TRBV19,.,TRBJ2-7,CASSPGLSFYEQYF,TGTGCCAGTAGCCCGGGACTCTCCTTTTACGAGCAGTACTTC
few,TRBV28,.,TRBJ2-1,CASSSTGYQQFF,TGTGCCAGCAGTTCGACAGGTTATCAGCAGTTCTTC
many,TRBV5-6,TRBD1,TRBJ1-1,CASSSLTGGNTEAFF,TGTGCCAGCAGCTCGCTGACAGGGGGTAACACTGAAGCTTTCTTT